Listed below are T cell receptor beta chains from one sample, sequenced in a study of OX40 agonist ivuxolimab in advanced cancers. Data came from immunoSEQ multiplex PCR; TCRdb stores just in-frame clones and leaves some out. Altogether roughly 41,000 clones are present, around nine tenths being singletons, with the ten largest covering around an eighth. Material: CD4+ or CD8+ T cells sorted from blood, obtained in a trial of the OX40 agonist ivuxolimab. The receptors come from an adult with an advanced solid tumor such as melanoma, head and neck, liver or kidney cancer. The CDR3 runs from the conserved cysteine through the conserved F or W. Each record gives: V gene, clone size, CDR3 protein. For some rows the clone size is stated as once, few or many, or as a class when expanded; others skip it.

V: TRBV4-2; size: NA; CDR3: CASSQVERTPWGYTF
V: TRBV5-1; size: NA; CDR3: CASRPYMDRALHEQYF
V: TRBV4-1; size: NA; CDR3: CASSRVAGSYNEQFF
V: TRBV7-9; size: NA; CDR3: CASHRKGLAGVGDTQYF
V: TRBV5-4; size: once; CDR3: CASTPDSSLNTEAFF
V: TRBV5-1; size: NA; CDR3: CASSLGSDSLYEQYF
V: TRBV7-8; size: NA; CDR3: CASSGKGQDYGYTF
V: TRBV28; size: NA; CDR3: CASSSPWTLGQETQYF
V: TRBV4-3; size: once; CDR3: CASSQDSFLGDGYTF
V: TRBV7-8; size: NA; CDR3: CASSATGQDSGNTIYF
V: TRBV19; size: NA; CDR3: CASSIASAGTEAFF
V: TRBV29-1; size: NA; CDR3: CSGQGGGRDEQFF
V: TRBV4-3; size: NA; CDR3: CASSHRPSGGPGDEQFF
V: TRBV6-6; size: NA; CDR3: CASSYYREPQHF
V: TRBV28; size: NA; CDR3: CASSLGHFHMNTEAFF
V: TRBV5-1; size: NA; CDR3: CASSLRPRQVDEQYF
V: TRBV4-3; size: few; CDR3: CASSQDRAGELFF
V: TRBV7-9; size: NA; CDR3: CASSSGGYYGYTF
V: TRBV27; size: NA; CDR3: CASSPLHSSAGGYTF
V: TRBV7-9; size: once; CDR3: CASSFQVSYEQYF
V: TRBV7-9; size: NA; CDR3: CASSSEISVKKSFPDTQYF
V: TRBV7-6; size: NA; CDR3: CASSLSGLASLHNEQFF
V: TRBV6-5; size: once; CDR3: CASSPLRDQETQYF
V: TRBV6-5; size: NA; CDR3: CASAPGITYEQYF
V: TRBV7-8; size: NA; CDR3: CASTSGGENTEAFF
V: TRBV9; size: NA; CDR3: CASSLIPRHGYTF
V: TRBV6-5; size: NA; CDR3: CASSHWTVQSLYGYTF
V: TRBV15; size: NA; CDR3: CATSRDIRVGGNEQFF
V: TRBV5-8; size: NA; CDR3: CASSLGTTLGYEQYF
V: TRBV7-9; size: NA; CDR3: CASSLGPELFF